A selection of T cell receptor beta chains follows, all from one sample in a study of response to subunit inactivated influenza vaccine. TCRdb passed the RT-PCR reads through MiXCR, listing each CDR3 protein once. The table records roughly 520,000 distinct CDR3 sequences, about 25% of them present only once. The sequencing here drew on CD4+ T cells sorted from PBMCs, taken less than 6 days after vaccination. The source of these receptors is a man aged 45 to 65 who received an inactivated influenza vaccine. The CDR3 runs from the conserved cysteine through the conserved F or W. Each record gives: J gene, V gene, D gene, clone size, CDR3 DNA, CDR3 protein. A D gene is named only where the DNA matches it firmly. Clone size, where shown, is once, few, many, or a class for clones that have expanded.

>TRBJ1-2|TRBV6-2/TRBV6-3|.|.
TGTGCCAGCAGTTACGAGGACAGTAACTATGGCTACACCTTC
CASSYEDSNYGYTF
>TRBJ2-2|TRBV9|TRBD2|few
TGTGCCAGCAGCGCCGGGACTAGCGGGAGGGCATGGAGCGGCGGGGAGCTGTTTTTT
CASSAGTSGRAWSGGELFF
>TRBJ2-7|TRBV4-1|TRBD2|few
TGCGCCAGCAGCCCTTCGAGGGTTGTTCTAGCGGCCTACGAGCAGTACTTC
CASSPSRVVLAAYEQYF
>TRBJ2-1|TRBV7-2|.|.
TGTGCCAGCAGGCCAAATACAGGAACCTACAATGAGCAGTTCTTC
CASRPNTGTYNEQFF
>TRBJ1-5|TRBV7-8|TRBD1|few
TGTGCCAGCAGCTTAGATTGGACAGGGTTCCAGACACAGCATTTT
CASSLDWTGFQTQHF
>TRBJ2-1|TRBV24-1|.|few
TGTGCCACCGAACTCATGGCGCGGGGCGGGAATGAGCAGTTCTTC
CATELMARGGNEQFF
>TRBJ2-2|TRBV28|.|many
TGTGCCAGCAGTTCTCCCACCGAGTGGGCGGGCACCGGGGAGCTGTTTTTT
CASSSPTEWAGTGELFF
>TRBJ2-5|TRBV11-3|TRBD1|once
TGTGCCAGCAGCGCTAGAAGGGACAGGGAAGAGACCCAGTACTTC
CASSARRDREETQYF
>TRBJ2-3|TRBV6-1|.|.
TGTGCCACCCGGGACACTCTCACAGATACGCAGTATTTT
CATRDTLTDTQYF
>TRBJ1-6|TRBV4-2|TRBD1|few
TGTGCCAGCAGCTCAACTTGGGACAGAAATTCACCCCTCCACTTT
CASSSTWDRNSPLHF
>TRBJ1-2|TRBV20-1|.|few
TGCAGTGCTAGAGATTATCGCAGAGACCTTTATGGCTACACCTTC
CSARDYRRDLYGYTF
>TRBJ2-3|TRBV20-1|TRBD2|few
TGCAGTGCTAGAGGAGGACTAGCGGGAGACGGTGATACGCAGTATTTT
CSARGGLAGDGDTQYF
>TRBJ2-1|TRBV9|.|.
TGTGCCATCAGCGTAGTGGGCGCTTGGAGCGATGAGCAGTTCTTC
CAISVVGAWSDEQFF